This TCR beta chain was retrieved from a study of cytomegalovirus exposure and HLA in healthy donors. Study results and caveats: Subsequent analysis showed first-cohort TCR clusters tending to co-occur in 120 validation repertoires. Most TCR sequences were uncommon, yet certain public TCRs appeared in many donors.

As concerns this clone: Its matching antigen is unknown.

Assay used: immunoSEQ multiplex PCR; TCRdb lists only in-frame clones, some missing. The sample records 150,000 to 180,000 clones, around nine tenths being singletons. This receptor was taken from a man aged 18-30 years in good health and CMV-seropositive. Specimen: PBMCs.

CDR3 in DNA: TGTGCCAGCAGTTACTCAGGGGGTGGGGGAGACGAGCAGTACTTC. This codes for CASSYSGGGGDEQYF. The genes are TRBV6-5 and TRBJ2-7; D possibly corresponds to TRBD1 (6 bases). CDR1 MNHEY and CDR2 SVGAGI come from the germline V gene. The CDR3 length is 15 residues. V was clipped by 0 bases and J by 5 bases, with 14 bases between them.